The present TCR beta chain was sequenced within a study of blood T cell repertoires in COVID-19. Study summary: Italy, Spain and the United States were the sources of the convalescent and acute COVID-19 samples. PBMCs, B-cell-depleted T cells, or T cells provided the cDNA or gDNA that made up the material.

In the study's own analysis: It was from reference gene primer amplification that nucleated cell counts were estimated. The assay was immunoSEQ multiplex PCR, and TCRdb's table has in-frame clones only and misses some. V, J and clone size are taken as reported in that table, and D and trimming were inferred from the DNA itself. The sample holds approximately 230,000 clones, around 80% seen once. Germline V gene data show CDR1 as SGDLS and CDR2 as YYNGEE. V was trimmed by 7 bases and J by 0 bases, leaving 13 bases between them. CDR3 length equals 14 residues. The TCR comes from a woman aged 40 to 50 with active or convalescent COVID-19. Sample: peripheral blood. The chain joins TRBV9 to TRBJ1-2; the D is unclear. CDR3 DNA: TGTGCCAGCGTACGGGGAGGATCTAACTATGGCTACACCTTC. Translated, it gives CASVRGGSNYGYTF.